The T cell receptor beta chain described here comes from a study of human T cells and chemical hapten exposure. Study as a whole: Yields of TCR per sample differed, chiefly owing to small differences in pooled library volume.

Study results and caveats: Counts of TCRs expanded at PT1 correlated positively with patch test score.

TCRdb independently ran MiXCR on the RACE reads; one entry per CDR3 protein. The sample holds some 71,000 distinct CDR3 sequences, around 10% seen once. The CDR3 extends over 13 amino acids. V was cut by 8 bases and J by 11 bases, with 21 bases left in between. Germline V gene lookup returns CDR1 MDHEN and CDR2 SYDVKM. The sample holds many counts of this clonotype. What it recognizes is unknown. The time point denotes: patch test 3, about 24 weeks after DPC sensitization. Treatment meaning: therapeutic diphenylcyclopropenone sensitization with weekly scalp DPC. At patch-test visits, sampling came before the patch test.

The receptor comes from a woman aged 45-59 years with alopecia areata. Some clones in this sample may be carry-over from other donors' samples. This specimen was whole blood, taken in connection with sensitization to the hapten diphenylcyclopropenone (DPC). The rearrangement uses TRBV28 and TRBJ1-1; D gene uncertain. The CDR3 DNA sequence: TGTGCCAGCCGGAGCAGCCGTCCAATTGGGGCTTTCTTT. Encoded protein: CASRSSRPIGAFF.